This T cell receptor (beta chain) derives from a study of T-cell reconstitution after alpha-beta-depleted transplantation in children. General study findings and limits: Roughly two months post-transplant, alpha-beta T cells reportedly originated from several hundred graft clones that had expanded. Some patients' high day-60 TCRbeta diversity was attributed to recipient cells surviving conditioning. A year had passed since transplant, and T-cell counts and diversity by then came mostly from newly produced T cells.

During its preparation, the TCRbeta library received unique molecular identifiers. Each CDR3 protein is one row after TCRdb ran MiXCR on the PCR reads. The sample yields about 300,000 distinct CDR3 sequences, 6.5% to 9% seen once. Comment on this clonotype: Its cognate antigen is unknown.

This clonotype originated in a female patient aged 2 to 10 who had a stem cell transplant for Fanconi anemia, so the T cells may come from the graft donor. The sample here was peripheral blood, taken 360 days after TCRalphabeta/CD19-depleted stem cell transplant.

The CDR3 DNA is TGTGCCAGCAGCTTGGGCCCTTTCGACTGGTCTAAAGAGACCCAGTACTTC. This codes for CASSLGPFDWSKETQYF. The V gene is TRBV5-5, the J gene TRBJ2-5; D is unresolved. CDR3 size: 17 residues. The ends were cut back, 0 bases at V and 3 bases at J, with 18 bases in the middle. Looked up from germline, CDR1 is SGHKS and CDR2 is YYEKEE (reference sequence).